This T cell receptor (beta chain) was identified during a study of regulatory T cells in long-lasting Graves disease. Whole-study results and caveats: Newly diagnosed disease favored TRBV20-1 and TRBJ2-1 over persistent disease. Persistent Graves' patients showed reduced TCR diversity versus newly diagnosed patients.

With respect to this clonotype: Its matching antigen is unknown.

The CDR3 is 15 amino acids. The germline V gene encodes CDR1 MNHEY and CDR2 SVGAGI. Trimming left V 0 bases short and J 0 bases short, with 6 bases between. Both iRepertoire HTBI primers and Arm-PCR of CDR3 regions were used to build the TCR beta libraries. TCRdb reanalysed the multiplex PCR reads using MiXCR and keeps one entry per CDR3 protein. The profile shows more than 450,000 distinct CDR3 sequences, around 12% of them singletons. Time point defined: newly diagnosed GD, antithyroid drugs for less than 3 months. PBMC-extracted RNA yielded the TCR library. Per American Thyroid Association guidelines, Graves' disease was diagnosed. These data also formed part of another study, on T cells in Graves' hyperthyroidism and ophthalmopathy. That paper states: Ophthalmopathy and stable hyperthyroidism were separated by a 13 V-J model.

Here the sequenced sample was peripheral blood mononuclear cells (PBMCs), taken at new diagnosis, from a patient treated with antithyroid drugs. The clonotype originates from a woman in her 30s with Graves disease. The chain uses TRBV6-5 and TRBJ1-3; D remains ambiguous. The CDR3 bases are TGTGCCAGCAGTTACTCGGGCACCTCTGGAAACACCATATATTTT. Protein product: CASSYSGTSGNTIYF.